Below are 24 T cell receptor beta chains sequenced from a single sample in a study of shared clonotypes between healthy human individuals. This table comes from immunoSEQ multiplex PCR, and its TCRdb copy is limited to in-frame clones, with some not included. The sample records more than 900,000 clones, about 80% being singletons. The sequenced sample consisted of memory CD4+ T cells from PBMCs. Regarding subset: CD45RA-negative fraction. The receptors were sampled from a man in his late teens or twenties in good health. Some clones in this sample may be carry-over from other donors' samples.

The rearrangement joins TRBV30 to TRBJ1-1; 7 nucleotides align to TRBD1. Trimming removed 0 bases from V and 5 bases from J; junction bases left unmatched: 9. CDR3 size: 15 residues. Germline V gives CDR1 GTSNPN, CDR2 SVGIG (reference sequence). The CDR3, as DNA: TGTGCCTGGAGTGTATCCTCCCAGGGGGTAACTGAAGCTTTCTTT. Protein product: CAWSVSSQGVTEAFF.

This clone has just one count. The CDR3 spells CASSPRTARPETQYF. In DNA form, the CDR3 reads TGTGCCAGCAGTCCCCGGACAGCTCGCCCGGAGACCCAGTACTTC. The rearrangement joins TRBV6-1 to TRBJ2-5; D might be TRBD1 (6 bases). CDR1 and CDR2 from the germline V gene are MNHNS and SASEGT. V was clipped by 5 bases and J by 5 bases, with 18 bases between them. This CDR3 has 15 amino acids.

This rearrangement joins TRBV6-5 to TRBJ1-1; D uncertain. V was pared by 5 bases and J by 0 bases, with 13 bases between. The CDR3 has 15 residues. Germline V gives CDR1 MNHEY, CDR2 SVGAGI. CDR3 amino acids: CASSIPGRLNTEAFF. CDR3 sequence (DNA): TGTGCCAGCAGTATCCCCGGACGGCTGAACACTGAAGCTTTCTTT.

The chain combines TRBV9 with TRBJ2-3, with unresolved D. Trimming removed 4 bases at V and 0 bases at J, with 9 bases between. The CDR3 runs 14 residues. CDR1 and CDR2 (germline): SGDLS, YYNGEE. The CDR3 region has the DNA TGTGCCAGCAGCTCGAGCCCTAGCACAGATACGCAGTATTTT. As protein: CASSSSPSTDTQYF.

The chain couples TRBV2 to TRBJ1-2; D is possibly TRBD1 (5 bases). Trimming left V 0 bases short and J 4 bases short, with 12 bases between. The germline V gene has CDR1 SNHLY and CDR2 FYNNEI. The CDR3 consists of 15 residues. This chain's CDR3 is CASSEAGGGRYGYTF. For the CDR3, the DNA is TGTGCCAGCAGTGAAGCGGGTGGGGGTCGCTATGGCTACACCTTC.

The chain joins TRBV9 to TRBJ2-3; D is uncertain. Trimming removed 0 bases at V and 5 bases at J, with 7 bases between. The CDR3 is 13 amino acids. Germline CDR1 and CDR2: SGDLS and YYNGEE. The CDR3: CASSVGWGDTQYF. The CDR3, as DNA: TGTGCCAGCAGCGTAGGCTGGGGAGATACGCAGTATTTT.

A single count supports this clone. The chain has TRBV7-3 and TRBJ2-2; 7 nucleotides match TRBD2. The CDR3 is 16 amino acids. V was pared by 1 base and J by 5 bases, with 7 bases of the junction left unmatched. CDR1 is SGHTA, CDR2 FQGTGA, per germline. The CDR3 DNA reads as TGTGCCAGCAGCTTAAGAGGGAGGGCCGTTACCGGGGAGCTGTTTTTT. Protein product: CASSLRGRAVTGELFF. The variable domain in full, with the rest retrieved from reference TRBV7-3 and TRBJ2-2, is GAGVSQTPSNKVTEKGKYVELRCDPISGHTALYWYRQSLGQGPEFLIYFQGTGAADDSGLPNDRFFAVRPEGSVSTLKIQRTERGDSAVYLCASSLRGRAVTGELFFGEGSRLTVL.

This clone was counted between two and nine times. The sample has other DNA sequences that encode this CDR3 too. The chain couples TRBV18 to TRBJ1-2; D is unresolved. Trimming took off 3 bases at V and 2 bases at J, with 7 bases between the two ends. CDR1 and CDR2 from the germline V gene are KGHSH and LQKENI. The CDR3 length is 13 residues. The CDR3 bases are TGTGCCAGCTCACCCGGCGGGAACTATGGCTACACCTTC. Protein: CASSPGGNYGYTF.

V gene TRBV9 combines with J gene TRBJ2-5; 13 nucleotides agree with TRBD2. In germline, CDR1 is SGDLS, CDR2 YYNGEE. V lost 0 bases, J lost 3 bases, and 2 bases stayed unmatched. CDR3 length equals 16 residues. CDR3 amino acids: CASSVEGTSGEETQYF. In DNA form, the CDR3 reads TGTGCCAGCAGCGTAGAGGGGACTAGCGGGGAAGAGACCCAGTACTTC.

V gene TRBV18 combines with J gene TRBJ1-2; TRBD1 aligns across 8 bases. There are 14 residues in the CDR3. Looked up from germline, CDR1 is KGHSH and CDR2 is LQKENI. The V gene end was trimmed by 2 bases and the J gene end by 8 bases; junction bases not matched to a gene: 7. The CDR3 is CASSPADRGDGYTF. DNA of the CDR3: TGTGCCAGCTCACCAGCTGACAGGGGTGACGGCTACACCTTC.

This clone showed up just once. The genes are TRBV28 and TRBJ1-5; 7 bases are a match to TRBD1. Germline CDR1 MDHEN, CDR2 SYDVKM. J was trimmed by 1 base and V by 4 bases; bases with no gene match: 10. The CDR3 consists of 17 residues. The CDR3 here is CASSSQGGSLSNQPQHF. As DNA, the CDR3 is TGTGCCAGCAGTTCGCAGGGGGGTTCATTAAGCAATCAGCCCCAGCATTTT.

The gene calls are TRBV7-2 and TRBJ2-2; D is tentatively TRBD1 or TRBD2 (5 bases each). Looked up from germline, CDR1 is SGHTA and CDR2 is FQGNSA. V lost 3 bases and J lost 4, with 9 bases in between. The CDR3 spans 14 residues. The CDR3 coding sequence is TGTGCCAGCAGCTTGAATGGGGGCACCGGGGAGCTGTTTTTT. Amino acid sequence: CASSLNGGTGELFF.

The J gene is TRBJ2-1, the V gene TRBV6-7; D uncertain. TRBV6-7 is assigned to the ORF class and has an uncertain function. V shed 6 bases and J shed 5 bases, with 17 bases lying between them. This CDR3 region has 15 residues. CDR3 residues: CASSYGRPSNNEQFF. Here the CDR3 DNA reads TGTGCCAGCAGCTACGGCCGACCCAGTAACAATGAGCAGTTCTTC.

V is TRBV7-3 and J is TRBJ1-5; 7 nucleotides agree with TRBD1. Germline CDR1 reads SGHTA; CDR2 reads FQGTGA. Losses at the gene ends were 1 base for V and 2 bases for J; bases not matched to a gene: 8. This CDR3 contains 17 residues. The CDR3 loop is CASSLSPTGWCNQPQHF. The CDR3 bases are TGTGCCAGCAGCTTAAGTCCGACAGGGTGGTGCAATCAGCCCCAGCATTTT. Filled out from reference TRBV7-3 and TRBJ1-5, the complete variable domain reads GAGVSQTPSNKVTEKGKYVELRCDPISGHTALYWYRQSLGQGPEFLIYFQGTGAADDSGLPNDRFFAVRPEGSVSTLKIQRTERGDSAVYLCASSLSPTGWCNQPQHFGDGTRLSIL.

The J gene is TRBJ2-3, the V gene TRBV12-2; the D segment call TRBD1 is taken from the table without a DNA check. TRBV12-2 is an annotated pseudogene. The CDR3 totals 20 residues. This chain's CDR3 is CASRLGGMFSGTGDTDTQYF. CDR3 DNA sequence: TGTGCAAGTCGCTTAGGGGGGATGTTTAGCGGGACAGGGGACACAGATACGCAGTATTTT.

The chain recombines TRBV20-1 with TRBJ2-1, with D unclear. CDR3 length: 11 amino acids. Trimming removed 0 bases at V and 7 bases at J, with 4 bases between. The V gene's germline CDR1 is DFQATT and CDR2 SNEGSKA (reference sequence). CDR3 nucleotides: TGCAGTGCTAGAGATAATAATGAGCAGTTCTTC. Protein: CSARDNNEQFF.

The chain couples TRBV4-1 to TRBJ2-2; 11 nucleotides agree with TRBD2. Germline V lookup: CDR1 MGHRA, CDR2 YSYEKL. The ends lost 1 base at V and 1 base at J; junction bases unmatched: 5. The CDR3 has 18 amino acids. CDR3: CASSQAPGLAENTGELFF. The DNA for the CDR3 is TGCGCCAGCAGCCAAGCGCCGGGACTAGCGGAGAACACCGGGGAGCTGTTTTTT.

This clone came up a few times. V gene TRBV2 combines with J gene TRBJ1-2, with 9 bases that match TRBD1. CDR1 is SNHLY and CDR2 is FYNNEI in the germline V gene. CDR3 length equals 13 residues. V lost 6 bases to trimming and J lost 4 bases; unmatched junction nucleotides: 3. CDR3 loop: CASRGQGSYGYTF. In DNA, the CDR3 is TGTGCCAGCAGGGGACAGGGCAGCTATGGCTACACCTTC.

This clone has at least ten counts. J is TRBJ1-2 and V is TRBV19, with D perhaps TRBD1 (5 bases). V was trimmed by 5 bases and J by 10 bases, leaving 20 bases between them. Germline V gene lookup returns CDR1 LNHDA and CDR2 SQIVND (reference sequence). CDR3 size: 14 residues. CDR3: CASSPPRGARTYTF. The CDR3 DNA is TGTGCCAGTAGTCCACCCCGAGGGGCCCGGACCTACACCTTC. The full variable domain, rest sourced from reference TRBV19 and TRBJ1-2, is DGGITQSPKYLFRKEGQNVTLSCEQNLNHDAMYWYRQDPGQGLRLIYYSQIVNDFQKGDIAEGYSVSREKKESFPLTVTSAQKNPTAFYLCASSPPRGARTYTFGSGTRLTVV.

The J gene is TRBJ2-2, the V gene TRBV28, with D perhaps being TRBD1 or TRBD2 (6 bases each). V was trimmed by 4 bases and J by 7 bases, leaving 16 bases between them. The CDR3 spans 15 residues. Per germline, CDR1 MDHEN and CDR2 SYDVKM. CDR3 sequence: CASSYPGGLFGELFF. The CDR3 DNA reads as TGTGCCAGCAGTTATCCCGGGGGCTTGTTCGGGGAGCTGTTTTTT.

The genes are TRBV29-1 and TRBJ2-5, with a weak D call TRBD1 (6 bases). With the DNA end fitting TRBJ2-7 better, the J assignment may be wrong. The CDR3 sequence is 13 residues long. Germline loops: CDR1 SQVTM, CDR2 ANQGSEA. The CDR3 bases are TGCAGCGTTGCCGGGACAAGCTCCTACGAGCAGTACTTC. Residues: CSVAGTSSYEQYF.

The chain links TRBV4-1 to TRBJ2-7; 8 nucleotides line up with TRBD1. After removal of 2 bases from V and 7 bases from J, the junction contained 7 bases not matched to a gene. CDR1 is MGHRA, CDR2 YSYEKL, per germline. The CDR3 covers 14 residues. CDR3 DNA sequence: TGCGCCAGCAGCCAAACCCAGGGGGCGAGAGAGCAGTACTTC. Translated, it gives CASSQTQGAREQYF.

The gene calls are TRBV7-9 and TRBJ2-5; the D call may be TRBD1 or TRBD2 (6 bases each). Trimming removed 1 base at V and 5 bases at J, with 11 bases between. CDR1 and CDR2 from the germline V gene are SEHNR and FQNEAQ (reference sequence). This CDR3 has 14 residues. The DNA for the CDR3 is TGTGCCAGCAGCTTAGGGGGGGCTTGGGAGACCCAGTACTTC. Its translation is CASSLGGAWETQYF.

This chain uses TRBV28 with TRBJ2-2; TRBD2 agrees at 10 bases. V was pared by 6 bases and J by 5 bases, with 9 bases of the junction left unmatched. CDR3 length: 16 amino acids. Looked up from germline, CDR1 is MDHEN and CDR2 is SYDVKM. For the CDR3, the DNA is TGTGCCAGCAGATCCCCTAGCGGGAGAGAAACCGGGGAGCTGTTTTTT. Its protein is CASRSPSGRETGELFF.